Following are 21 T cell receptor beta chains from one sample sequenced in a study of T cell changes during pregnancy in multiple sclerosis. The assay was immunoSEQ multiplex PCR, and TCRdb's table has in-frame clones only and misses some. Of around 65,000 clones in the sample, around nine tenths are singletons; the top ten hold approximately 1.5%. The source material was peripheral blood, sampled in the third trimester of pregnancy. Every receptor here comes from a female donor in good health, enrolled as a control in a pregnancy study.

The genes are TRBV19 and TRBJ2-3; tentatively, D is TRBD1 (6 bases). V was shortened by 0 bases and J by 9 bases, with 16 bases between the two germline ends. Germline-derived CDR1 and CDR2 are LNHDA and SQIVND (reference sequence). The CDR3 length is 15 residues. CDR3 nucleotides: TGTGCCAGTAGTATAGAGACAGGTCCCCAACGAACGCAGTATTTT. Translated: CASSIETGPQRTQYF.

The chain has TRBV7-2 and TRBJ2-7; 9 bases map to TRBD1. The J segment lost 3 bases and the V segment lost 5 bases, leaving 8 bases of the junction unmatched. The CDR3 loop spans 15 amino acids. CDR1 and CDR2 (germline): SGHTA, FQGNSA. Here the CDR3 reads CASSPSGTGLYEQYF. The CDR3 DNA reads as TGTGCCAGCAGCCCTTCCGGGACAGGGCTCTACGAGCAGTACTTC.

CDR3 coding DNA: TGTGCCAGCAGTCCGTGGGACAGGGATACCGGGGAGCTGTTTTTT. This codes for CASSPWDRDTGELFF. The genes are TRBV27 and TRBJ2-2; 9 bases fit TRBD1. The junction had 6 bases not matched to a gene; V was cut back by 5 bases and J by 5 bases. The CDR3 length is 15 residues. The germline gives CDR1 MNHEY, CDR2 SMNVEV (reference sequence).

This chain links TRBV7-2 with TRBJ2-1; 11 nucleotides align to TRBD2. After removal of 5 bases from V and 10 bases from J, the junction contained 13 bases not matched to a gene. The CDR3 has 16 residues. The germline V gene has CDR1 SGHTA and CDR2 FQGNSA. The CDR3 DNA sequence: TGTGCCAGCAGCACCCGATTAGCGGGGGGGCCCCAGGAGCAGTTCTTC. Its translation: CASSTRLAGGPQEQFF.

This clone appeared a single time. V gene TRBV4-1 combines with J gene TRBJ1-5, with D possibly being TRBD1 (6 bases). V was cut by 4 bases and J by 6 bases, with 19 bases left in between. In germline, CDR1 is MGHRA, CDR2 YSYEKL. The length of the CDR3 is 16 residues. The CDR3 DNA is TGCGCCAGCAGCCCTCACTTCGGGGGGCAGGTTCAGCCCCAGCATTTT. Translation gives CASSPHFGGQVQPQHF.

The gene calls are TRBV30 and TRBJ1-5; the D gene is possibly TRBD1 (5 bases). The CDR3 extends over 15 amino acids. CDR1 GTSNPN and CDR2 SVGIG come from the germline V gene (reference sequence). V was pared by 1 base and J by 2 bases, with 12 bases between. The CDR3 coding sequence is TGTGCCTGGAGTGGGGAGGGGTTAGGCAATCAGCCCCAGCATTTT. This gives the protein CAWSGEGLGNQPQHF.

This clone was counted a single time. The gene calls are TRBV7-3 and TRBJ2-7; 9 bases fit TRBD1. V was clipped by 5 bases and J by 5 bases; unmatched bases: 7. Germline-derived CDR1 and CDR2 are SGHTA and FQGTGA. The CDR3 is 14 residues long. The CDR3 is CASSPGTGTHEQYF. The CDR3 DNA sequence: TGTGCCAGCAGCCCGGGGACAGGGACCCACGAGCAGTACTTC.

This sequence joins TRBV18 and TRBJ2-3; 9 nucleotides align to TRBD1. Looked up from germline, CDR1 is KGHSH and CDR2 is LQKENI. The CDR3 contains 15 residues. V lost 0 bases, J lost 5 bases, and 3 bases stayed unmatched. CDR3: CASSPPTGGRDTQYF. DNA for the CDR3: TGTGCCAGCTCACCACCGACAGGGGGACGAGATACGCAGTATTTT.

This chain uses TRBV11-2 with TRBJ2-2, with D unclear. V lost 0 bases and J 6 bases, leaving 14 bases between the germline ends. Germline loops: CDR1 SGHAT, CDR2 FQNNGV. The CDR3 length is 16 residues. The DNA of the CDR3 is TGTGCCAGCAGCTTAGACCTAAAGAGGCACTCCGGGGAGCTGTTTTTT. It is translated as CASSLDLKRHSGELFF.

This chain connects TRBV10-3 to TRBJ2-1, with D maybe TRBD1 (6 bases). Germline CDR1 and CDR2: ENHRY and SYGVKD. The V end lost 4 bases, the J end lost 5 bases, and 12 bases lay between the germline ends. This CDR3 comprises 14 residues. As DNA, the CDR3 is TGTGCCATCAGTGCAGGGGTGATGCACAATGAGCAGTTCTTC. Protein product: CAISAGVMHNEQFF.

This chain uses TRBV4-3 with TRBJ1-1; D perhaps matches TRBD1 (6 bases). Germline CDR1 is LGHNA and CDR2 is YSLEER. The CDR3 extends over 15 amino acids. V was shortened by 0 bases and J by 6 bases, with 14 bases between the two germline ends. The DNA of the CDR3 is TGCGCCAGCAGCCAAGAGACGGGGGGGCAGGCTGAAGCTTTCTTT. Protein sequence: CASSQETGGQAEAFF.

The CDR3 protein is CASSSSGGHQETQYF. DNA of the CDR3: TGCGCCAGCAGTTCTAGCGGGGGGCATCAAGAGACCCAGTACTTC. The chain employs TRBV5-1 and TRBJ2-5; 11 nucleotides line up with TRBD2. Germline CDR1 and CDR2: SGHRS and YFSETQ. The length of the CDR3 is 15 residues. V was clipped by 5 bases and J by 2 bases; unmatched bases: 5.

The chain uses TRBV7-9 and TRBJ1-1; D not resolved. The CDR3 spans 12 residues. Germline V gene sequence: CDR1 SEHNR, CDR2 FQNEAQ (reference sequence). V was pared by 4 bases and J by 6 bases, with 9 bases between. The CDR3 coding sequence is TGTGCCAGCAGCTCGGGGAATGCTGAAGCTTTCTTT. It is translated as CASSSGNAEAFF. Variable domain in full (rest from reference TRBV7-9 and TRBJ1-1): DTGVSQNPRHKITKRGQNVTFRCDPISEHNRLYWYRQTLGQGPEFLTYFQNEAQLEKSRLLSDRFSAERPKGSFSTLEIQRTEQGDSAMYLCASSSGNAEAFFGQGTRLTVV.

A single count supports this clone. The chain has TRBV18 and TRBJ2-5, with a possible D match to TRBD2 (5 bases). V was cut by 0 bases and J by 3 bases, with 11 bases left in between. This CDR3 comprises 15 residues. Germline CDR1 KGHSH, CDR2 LQKENI. DNA of the CDR3: TGTGCCAGCTCACCACCGATCAGCGGAAAAGAGACCCAGTACTTC. Translation gives CASSPPISGKETQYF.

The CDR3 coding sequence is TGTGCCAGCAGCCCCAGCTACGAGCAGTACTTC. Encoded protein: CASSPSYEQYF. The V gene is TRBV6-6, the J gene TRBJ2-7, with D unresolved. Trimming removed 6 bases at V and 3 bases at J, with 6 bases between. Per germline, CDR1 MNHNY and CDR2 SVGAGI (reference sequence). The CDR3 has 11 amino acids.

The CDR3 loop reads CASSQDPSLAGAKETQYF. Here the CDR3 DNA reads TGTGCCAGCAGCCAAGATCCGTCGCTAGCGGGGGCCAAAGAGACCCAGTACTTC. The chain has TRBV14 and TRBJ2-5, with TRBD2 matching over 10 bases. CDR1 is SGHDN, CDR2 FVKESK, per germline. CDR3 length equals 18 residues. Losses at the gene ends were 0 bases for V and 3 bases for J; bases not matched to a gene: 10. The variable domain in full, with the rest retrieved from reference TRBV14 and TRBJ2-5, is EAGVTQFPSHSVIEKGQTVTLRCDPISGHDNLYWYRRVMGKEIKFLLHFVKESKQDESGMPNNRFLAERTGGTYSTLKVQPAELEDSGVYFCASSQDPSLAGAKETQYFGPGTRLLVL.

The chain recombines TRBV9 with TRBJ2-2; no definite D call. The CDR3 spans 12 residues. Germline V gene sequence: CDR1 SGDLS, CDR2 YYNGEE. V lost 2 bases, J lost 6 bases, and 5 bases lay in between. The CDR3 reads CASSVASGELFF. The CDR3 DNA sequence: TGTGCCAGCAGCGTGGCTTCCGGGGAGCTGTTTTTT.

The V call is TRBV19, the J call TRBJ1-5; possibly TRBD1 for D (5 bases). The ends were cut back, 7 bases at V and 5 bases at J, with 15 bases in the middle. The CDR3 sequence is 14 residues long. Germline V gene lookup returns CDR1 LNHDA and CDR2 SQIVND (reference sequence). The CDR3 protein is CASTMTERHQPQHF. The DNA of the CDR3 is TGTGCCAGTACCATGACAGAGAGGCATCAGCCCCAGCATTTT.

The sample holds one count of this clone. V is TRBV19 and J is TRBJ2-1, with TRBD1 as a possible D gene (5 bases). This CDR3 comprises 12 residues. Trimming removed 4 bases at V and 10 bases at J, with 11 bases between. Germline CDR1 is LNHDA and CDR2 is SQIVND (reference sequence). The chain's CDR3 is CASSRTGTEQFF. The CDR3, as DNA: TGTGCCAGTAGTAGAACAGGAACCGAGCAGTTCTTC.

The rearrangement uses TRBV15 and TRBJ1-2, with a tentative D call TRBD1 (6 bases). Germline V gene lookup returns CDR1 LNHNV and CDR2 YYDKDF (reference sequence). The ends were cut back, 2 bases at V and 6 bases at J, with 13 bases in the middle. The CDR3 loop spans 14 amino acids. The CDR3 DNA reads TGTGCCACCAGCAGATCCCGGGACACCAATGGCTACACCTTC. This gives the protein CATSRSRDTNGYTF.

V usage is TRBV5-8 and J usage is TRBJ2-7, with TRBD1 identical over 8 bases. Germline V gene sequence: CDR1 SGHTS, CDR2 YDEGEE. This CDR3 has 15 amino acids. V trimming: 1 base; J trimming: 5 bases; junction bases outside the gene matches: 8. CDR3 nucleotide sequence: TGTGCCAGCAGCTTGCGTCGGACAGGGATACACGAGCAGTACTTC. It translates to CASSLRRTGIHEQYF. The variable domain in full, completed from reference TRBV5-8 and TRBJ2-7, reads EAGVTQSPTHLIKTRGQQATLRCSPISGHTSVYWYQQALGLGLQFLLWYDEGEERNRGNFPPRFSGRQFPNYSSELNVNALELEDSALYLCASSLRRTGIHEQYFGPGTRLTVT.